This T cell receptor (beta chain) appears in the sequencing data of a study of PD-L1 blockade in urothelial cancer. Study-level background: Patients started atezolizumab around 2014, 1,200 mg intravenously every 3 weeks. Researchers looked at the blood 3 weeks (second dose) and 6 weeks after treatment began.

Pretreatment sampling and on-treatment sampling together yielded between 1 and 8 samples for each patient. Generated by immunoSEQ multiplex PCR, the TCRdb table keeps only in-frame clones and is missing some. The sample lists about 30,000 clones; about 89% were seen once. The CDR3 is 13 residues long. Per the germline V gene, CDR1 is MNHEY and CDR2 is SMNVEV (reference sequence). V gave up 5 bases and J gave up 15 bases, with 20 bases separating them. General study findings and limits: Clonality of blood TCR below the median before treatment predicted better survival.

About this clone itself: Its antigen remains unidentified.

Material: PBMCs, obtained around atezolizumab (anti-PD-L1) treatment. The TCR sequence derives from a man over 45 with urothelial cancer. The genes are TRBV27 and TRBJ2-1; no clear D. CDR3 sequence reads: CASSLIQDARSFF. DNA of the CDR3: TGTGCCAGCAGTCTCATTCAGGATGCCCGGTCGTTCTTC.